The clone carrying this T cell receptor beta chain has a count of ten or more. Trimming removed 4 bases from V and 4 bases from J, with 22 bases in between. Germline V CDR1 and CDR2: LGHDT, YNNKEL (reference sequence). The CDR3 has 17 amino acids. TCRdb processed the 5' RACE reads anew with MiXCR; each CDR3 protein has one entry. The data hold 30,000 to 40,000 distinct CDR3 sequences, with 26% observed a single time. The chain carries TRBV3-1 and TRBJ2-5; D is tentatively TRBD1 or TRBD2 (5 bases each). This clonotype originated in a female donor with breast cancer. Sequenced sample: naive CD4+ T cells sorted from a lymph node. Subset in this sample: naive CD4+ T cells, CD4+CD45RA+CD25-. This CDR3 reads CASSPNLGAGRGETQYF. The CDR3 nucleotides are TGTGCCAGCAGCCCAAACCTAGGGGCTGGCCGGGGAGAGACCCAGTACTTC.